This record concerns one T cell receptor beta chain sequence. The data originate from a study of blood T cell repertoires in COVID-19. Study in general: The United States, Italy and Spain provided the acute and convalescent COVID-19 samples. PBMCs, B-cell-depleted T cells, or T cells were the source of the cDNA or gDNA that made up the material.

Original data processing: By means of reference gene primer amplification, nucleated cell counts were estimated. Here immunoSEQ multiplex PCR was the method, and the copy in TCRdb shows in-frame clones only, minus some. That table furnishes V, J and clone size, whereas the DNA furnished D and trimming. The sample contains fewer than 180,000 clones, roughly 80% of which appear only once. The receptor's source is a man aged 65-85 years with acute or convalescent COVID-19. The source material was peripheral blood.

The CDR3, as DNA: TGTGCCAGCAGCGCACGGGAAAACTATGGCTACACCTTC. Translating it yields CASSARENYGYTF. The chain uses TRBV21-1 and TRBJ1-2. TRBV21-1 is designated a pseudogene. The CDR3 consists of 13 residues.